This T cell receptor beta chain originates from a study of shared clonotypes between healthy human individuals. Study-wide background: Every donor yielded three CD4 naive, three CD4 memory, two CD8 naive and one CD8 memory plate.

Trimming took 4 bases from V and 4 from J; bases not matched to a gene: 12. Germline CDR1 and CDR2: GTSNPN and SVGIG (reference sequence). This CDR3 is 16 amino acids long. Study-wide results and limits: Some naive CD4 clonotypes, roughly 5%, turned up in common across several donors.

Recent acute infections and vaccinations were absent in the healthy HIV-negative adult donors. There were only Caucasian adults among the donors, and all lived in Nashville, Tennessee. Sequenced by immunoSEQ multiplex PCR; TCRdb stores in-frame clones only, minus some. The sample carries about 2.4 million clones, roughly 93% recorded once. As concerns this clone: What it binds is unknown.

Specimen: naive CD4+ T cells from PBMCs. Stated subset: CD45RA+ positively selected. The V call is TRBV30, the J call TRBJ1-5, with 8 bases identical to TRBD1. This TCR was recovered from a young man in good health. Some clones in this sample may be carry-over from other donors' samples. The CDR3 sequence: CAWTPKDRGGNQPQHF. In DNA, the CDR3 is TGTGCCTGGACCCCCAAAGACAGGGGTGGGAATCAGCCCCAGCATTTT. The full variable domain, with the rest looked up from reference TRBV30 and TRBJ1-5, is SQTIHQWPATLVQPVGSPLSLECTVEGTSNPNLYWYRQAAGRGLQLLFYSVGIGQISSEVPQNLSASRPQDRQFILSSKKLLLSDSGFYLCAWTPKDRGGNQPQHFGDGTRLSIL.